This record looks at one TCR beta chain sequence and its context. Germline V CDR1 and CDR2: LNHDA, SQIVND (reference sequence). The CDR3 consists of 18 residues. V lost 4 bases, J lost 4 bases, and 15 bases stayed unmatched. The data stem from a study of T cell changes during pregnancy in multiple sclerosis. Data came from immunoSEQ multiplex PCR; TCRdb stores just in-frame clones and leaves some out. The sample has some 30,000 clones, around nine tenths seen once; the top ten hold roughly 6.8%. The sequence was collected from a female donor with multiple sclerosis, enrolled in a pregnancy study. The sequencing here drew on CD8+ T cells from peripheral blood mononuclear cells, taken after pregnancy. V and J are TRBV19 and TRBJ2-5, with 10 bases aligning to TRBD2. The chain's CDR3 is CASSNLPPGLAKRETQYF. In DNA form, the CDR3 reads TGTGCCAGTAGTAATCTCCCCCCGGGACTAGCGAAACGAGAGACCCAGTACTTC.